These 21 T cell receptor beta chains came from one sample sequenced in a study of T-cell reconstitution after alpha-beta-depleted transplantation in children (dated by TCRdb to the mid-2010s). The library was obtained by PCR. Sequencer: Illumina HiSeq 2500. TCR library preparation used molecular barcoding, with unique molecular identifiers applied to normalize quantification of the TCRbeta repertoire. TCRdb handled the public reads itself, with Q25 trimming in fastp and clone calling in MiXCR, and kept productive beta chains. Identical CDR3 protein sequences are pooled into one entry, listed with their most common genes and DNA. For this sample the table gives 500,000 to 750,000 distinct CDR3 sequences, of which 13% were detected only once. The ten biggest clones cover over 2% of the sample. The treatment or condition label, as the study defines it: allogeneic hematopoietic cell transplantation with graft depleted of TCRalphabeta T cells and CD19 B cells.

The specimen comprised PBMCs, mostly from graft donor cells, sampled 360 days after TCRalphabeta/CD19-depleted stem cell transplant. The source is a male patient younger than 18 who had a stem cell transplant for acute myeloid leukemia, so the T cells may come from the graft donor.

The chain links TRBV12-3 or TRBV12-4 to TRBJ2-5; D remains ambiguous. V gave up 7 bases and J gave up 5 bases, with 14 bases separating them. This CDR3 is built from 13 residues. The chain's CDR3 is CASTPSPGETQYF. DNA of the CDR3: TGTGCCAGCACCCCGAGTCCCGGGGAGACCCAGTACTTC.

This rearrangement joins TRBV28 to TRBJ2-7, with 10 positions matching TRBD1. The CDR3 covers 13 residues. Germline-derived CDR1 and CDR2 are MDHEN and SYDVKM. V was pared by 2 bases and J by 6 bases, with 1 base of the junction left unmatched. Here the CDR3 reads CASSLDRGREQYF. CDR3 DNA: TGTGCCAGCAGTTTAGACAGGGGGCGCGAGCAGTACTTC.

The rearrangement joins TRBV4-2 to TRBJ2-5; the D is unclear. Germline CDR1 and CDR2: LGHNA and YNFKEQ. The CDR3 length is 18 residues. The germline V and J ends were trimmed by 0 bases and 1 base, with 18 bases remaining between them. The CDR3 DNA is TGTGCCAGCAGCCAAGATTCGATAGGCCTTAGCTCCCAAGAGACCCAGTACTTC. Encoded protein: CASSQDSIGLSSQETQYF.

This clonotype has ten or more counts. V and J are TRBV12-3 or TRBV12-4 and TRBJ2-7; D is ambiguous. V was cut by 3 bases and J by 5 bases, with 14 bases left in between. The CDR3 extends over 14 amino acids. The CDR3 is CASSFLLHDHEQYF. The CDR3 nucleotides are TGTGCCAGCAGTTTTCTCCTGCACGACCACGAGCAGTACTTC.

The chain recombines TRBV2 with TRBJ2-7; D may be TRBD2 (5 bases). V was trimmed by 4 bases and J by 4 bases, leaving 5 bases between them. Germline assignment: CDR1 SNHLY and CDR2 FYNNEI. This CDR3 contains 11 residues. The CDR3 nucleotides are TGTGCCAGCAGTGGGAGGTACGAGCAGTACGTC. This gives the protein CASSGRYEQYV.

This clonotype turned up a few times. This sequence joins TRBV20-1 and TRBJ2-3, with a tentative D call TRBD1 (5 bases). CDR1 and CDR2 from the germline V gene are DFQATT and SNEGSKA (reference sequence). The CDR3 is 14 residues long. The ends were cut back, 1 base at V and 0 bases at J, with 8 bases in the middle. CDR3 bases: TGCAGTGCTAGAGTCAGGGTTAGCACAGATACGCAGTATTTT. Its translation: CSARVRVSTDTQYF.

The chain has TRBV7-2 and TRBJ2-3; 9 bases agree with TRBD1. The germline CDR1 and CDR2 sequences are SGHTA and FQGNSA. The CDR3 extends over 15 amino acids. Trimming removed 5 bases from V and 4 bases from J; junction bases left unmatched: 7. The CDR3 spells CASSPDRGWADTQYF. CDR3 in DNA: TGTGCCAGCAGCCCGGACAGGGGATGGGCAGATACGCAGTATTTT.

CDR3 DNA: TGCAGTGCTAGAGTAGGTGCGGAATACGAGCAGTACTTC. Protein: CSARVGAEYEQYF. This chain joins TRBV20-1 and TRBJ2-7; D remains unclear. Germline CDR1 DFQATT, CDR2 SNEGSKA (reference sequence). V was clipped by 1 base and J by 4 bases, with 11 bases between them. The CDR3 extends over 13 amino acids.

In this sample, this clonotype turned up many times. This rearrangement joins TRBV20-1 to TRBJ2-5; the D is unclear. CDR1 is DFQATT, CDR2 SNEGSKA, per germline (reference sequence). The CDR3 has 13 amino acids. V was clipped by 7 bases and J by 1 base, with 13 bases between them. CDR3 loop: CSGNGWGQETQYF. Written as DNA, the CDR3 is TGCAGTGGGAACGGTTGGGGCCAAGAGACCCAGTACTTC.

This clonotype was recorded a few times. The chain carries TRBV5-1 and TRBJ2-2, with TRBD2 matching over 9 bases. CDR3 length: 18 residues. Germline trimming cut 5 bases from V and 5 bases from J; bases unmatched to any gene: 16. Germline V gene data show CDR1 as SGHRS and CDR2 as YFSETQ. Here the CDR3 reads CASSHTIVAGDFTGELFF. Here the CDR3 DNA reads TGCGCCAGCAGTCACACGATTGTAGCGGGAGACTTTACCGGGGAGCTGTTTTTT.

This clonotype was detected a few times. The DNA of the CDR3 is TGTGCCAGCAGCTTAGCCGACCTGACAGATTACGAGCAGTACTTC. Protein product: CASSLADLTDYEQYF. J is TRBJ2-7 and V is TRBV7-6, with D tentatively TRBD1 (5 bases). V shed 0 bases and J shed 4 bases, with 13 bases lying between them. CDR1 is SGHVS and CDR2 is FNYEAQ in the germline V gene. This CDR3 is built from 15 residues.

DNA of the CDR3: TGTGCCAGCTCACCACTGCCGGAGTTAACAGATACGCAGTATTTT. This translates into CASSPLPELTDTQYF. This chain links TRBV18 with TRBJ2-3; D gene uncertain. Germline V gene lookup returns CDR1 KGHSH and CDR2 LQKENI. The CDR3 loop spans 15 amino acids. V dropped 1 base and J dropped 3 bases, with 11 bases sitting between them. Based on the CDR3 plus reference TRBV18 and TRBJ2-3, the full variable domain is NAGVMQNPRHLVRRRGQEARLRCSPMKGHSHVYWYRQLPEEGLKFMVYLQKENIIDESGMPKERFSAEFPKEGPSILRIQQVVRGDSAAYFCASSPLPELTDTQYFGPGTRLTVL.

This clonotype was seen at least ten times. In nucleotides, the CDR3 is TGTGCCAGCAGCAAAGCGAGGGACAGGGGGCAATCAGATACGCAGTATTTT. Amino acids: CASSKARDRGQSDTQYF. V usage is TRBV21-1 and J usage is TRBJ2-3; the DNA was not used to check the table's D call, TRBD1. TRBV21-1 is shown as a pseudogene. The CDR3 runs to 17 residues.

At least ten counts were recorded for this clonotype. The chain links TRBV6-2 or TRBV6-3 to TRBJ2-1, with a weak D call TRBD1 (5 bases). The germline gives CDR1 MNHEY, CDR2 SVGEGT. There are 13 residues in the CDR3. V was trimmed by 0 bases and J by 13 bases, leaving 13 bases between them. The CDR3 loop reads CASSYSSPTAQFF. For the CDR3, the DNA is TGTGCCAGCAGTTACTCGTCCCCGACAGCCCAGTTCTTC.

DNA for the CDR3: TGTGCCAGCAGTTTGGGGGACGGATTGAACACTGAAGCTTTCTTT. The encoded protein is CASSLGDGLNTEAFF. The chain links TRBV27 to TRBJ1-1; D might be TRBD1 (5 bases). Germline V gene data show CDR1 as MNHEY and CDR2 as SMNVEV (reference sequence). Trimming took off 3 bases at V and 0 bases at J, with 11 bases between the two ends. This CDR3 is built from 15 residues.

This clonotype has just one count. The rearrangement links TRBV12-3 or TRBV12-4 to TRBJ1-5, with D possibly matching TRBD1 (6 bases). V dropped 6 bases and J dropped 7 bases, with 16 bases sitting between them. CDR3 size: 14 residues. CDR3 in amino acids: CASSQTRGFQPQHF. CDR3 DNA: TGTGCCAGCAGCCAGACCAGGGGATTCCAGCCCCAGCATTTT.

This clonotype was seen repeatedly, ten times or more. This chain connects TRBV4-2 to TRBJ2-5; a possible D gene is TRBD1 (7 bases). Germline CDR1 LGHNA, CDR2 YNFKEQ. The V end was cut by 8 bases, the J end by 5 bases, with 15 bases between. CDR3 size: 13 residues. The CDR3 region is CASSGGGLETQYF. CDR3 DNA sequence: TGTGCCAGCTCTGGAGGGGGCCTGGAGACCCAGTACTTC.

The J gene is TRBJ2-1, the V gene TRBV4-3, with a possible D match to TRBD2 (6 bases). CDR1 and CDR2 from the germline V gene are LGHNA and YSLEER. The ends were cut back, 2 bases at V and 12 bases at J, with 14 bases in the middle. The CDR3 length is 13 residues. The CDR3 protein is CASSQRLVSRQFF. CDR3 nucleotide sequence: TGCGCCAGCAGCCAAAGACTAGTAAGTCGGCAGTTCTTC.

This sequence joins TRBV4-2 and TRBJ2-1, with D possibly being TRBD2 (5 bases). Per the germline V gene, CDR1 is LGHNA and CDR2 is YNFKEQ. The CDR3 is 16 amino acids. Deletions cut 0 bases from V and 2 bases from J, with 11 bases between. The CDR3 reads CASSQDDSDAYNEQFF. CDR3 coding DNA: TGTGCCAGCAGCCAAGATGATAGCGACGCCTACAATGAGCAGTTCTTC.

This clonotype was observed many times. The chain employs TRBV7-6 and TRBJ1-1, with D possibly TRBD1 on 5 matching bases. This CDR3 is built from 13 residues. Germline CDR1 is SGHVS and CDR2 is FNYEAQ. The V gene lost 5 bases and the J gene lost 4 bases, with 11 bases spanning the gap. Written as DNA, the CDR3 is TGTGCCAGCAGCCTCAGGGAGGGCACTGAAGCTTTCTTT. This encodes CASSLREGTEAFF.

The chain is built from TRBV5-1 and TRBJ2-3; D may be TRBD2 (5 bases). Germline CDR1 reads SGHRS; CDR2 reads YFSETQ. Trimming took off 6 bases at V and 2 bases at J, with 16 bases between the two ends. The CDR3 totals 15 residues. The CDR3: CASISGPRDTDTQYF. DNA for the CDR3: TGCGCCAGCATTTCCGGACCCCGGGACACAGATACGCAGTATTTT.